These 5 T cell receptor beta chains were sequenced from one sample in a study of T cell repertoires in cytomegalovirus infection. TCRdb reprocessed the reads via MiXCR and lists one record per CDR3 protein. The sample comprises hundreds of thousands of distinct CDR3 sequences, 35% of which are singletons, and 2.8% rests with the top ten. Sequenced input: PBMCs. These receptors all come from a human donor in good health (CMV status not recorded). Some clones in this sample may be carry-over from other donors' samples.

The chain couples TRBV28 to TRBJ1-5; D is perhaps TRBD1 (5 bases). Germline CDR1 reads MDHEN; CDR2 reads SYDVKM. Trimming took 6 bases from V and 3 from J, leaving 9 bases between them. CDR3 length equals 13 residues. CDR3 sequence (DNA): TGTGCCAGCAGGGCAGGGTTCAATCAGCCCCAGCATTTT. Protein: CASRAGFNQPQHF.

This clonotype was counted once. This chain joins TRBV7-9 and TRBJ2-7; D remains ambiguous. Trimming took 5 bases from V and 2 from J, leaving 16 bases between them. Germline CDR1 and CDR2: SEHNR and FQNEAQ (reference sequence). This CDR3 region has 15 residues. The CDR3 nucleotides read TGTGCCAGCAGCCGTACCGTAGAAATACCCTACGAGCAGTACTTC. This sequence encodes CASSRTVEIPYEQYF.

The chain employs TRBV28 and TRBJ1-1, with D hard to call. With 6 bases removed from V and 1 base from J, the gap between germline ends came to 9 bases. The CDR3 is 13 amino acids. Germline V gene sequence: CDR1 MDHEN, CDR2 SYDVKM. In nucleotides, the CDR3 is TGTGCCAGCAGAGGTGGGCAGAACACTGAAGCTTTCTTT. Protein sequence: CASRGGQNTEAFF.

This clonotype was observed a handful of times. The V call is TRBV6-1, the J call TRBJ1-1; D gene ambiguous. CDR1 MNHNS and CDR2 SASEGT come from the germline V gene. There are 14 residues in the CDR3. V lost 2 bases and J lost 8, with 15 bases in between. CDR3 bases: TGTGCCAGCAGTGAAACGTGGCGCGCCGGGGAAGCTTTCTTT. It is translated as CASSETWRAGEAFF.

This clonotype has at least ten counts. The CDR3 protein is CASSLGASGTYEQYF. The CDR3 DNA sequence: TGTGCCAGCAGCTTAGGGGCTAGCGGGACCTACGAGCAGTACTTC. This sequence joins TRBV7-2 and TRBJ2-7, with 9 bases identical to TRBD2. V was pared by 1 base and J by 2 bases, with 3 bases of the junction left unmatched. CDR1 and CDR2 from the germline V gene are SGHTA and FQGNSA. The CDR3 totals 15 residues. The full variable domain, in which reference TRBV7-2 and TRBJ2-7 provide the parts outside the CDR3, is GAGVSQSPSNKVTEKGKDVELRCDPISGHTALYWYRQSLGQGLEFLIYFQGNSAPDKSGLPSDRFSAERTGGSVSTLTIQRTQQEDSAVYLCASSLGASGTYEQYFGPGTRLTVT.